This TCR beta chain came from a study of blood T cells in healthy people across ages. General study findings and limits: In these data, TCR beta diversity tracked strongly with naive T cell percentage.

This clonotype was seen only a few times. What it binds is unknown. Through a sample-barcoded 5' primer and a J-beta primer mix, a second PCR was run for roughly 7 to 12 cycles. MiXCR, applied by TCRdb to the 5' RACE reads, yields one record per CDR3 protein. Of about a million distinct CDR3 sequences listed, under 40% are singletons. This CDR3 contains 15 residues. Trimming took off 5 bases at V and 4 bases at J, with 14 bases between the two ends. Looked up from germline, CDR1 is SGHVS and CDR2 is FQNEAQ. The sequence came from a man aged 18 to 29 in good health. V usage is TRBV7-8 and J usage is TRBJ2-2; D may be TRBD1 or TRBD2 (5 bases each). Specimen: blood. DNA of the CDR3: TGTGCCAGCAGCCATCAGGGAGAGGGCACCGGGGAGCTGTTTTTT. This codes for CASSHQGEGTGELFF.